The present TCR beta chain was sequenced within a study of shared clonotypes between healthy human individuals. Looking at the study overall: Per-donor plates numbered three CD4 naive, three CD4 memory, two CD8 naive and one CD8 memory.

This CDR3 region has 12 residues. The germline CDR1 and CDR2 sequences are SGHTA and FQGNSA. V was clipped by 3 bases and J by 3 bases, with 4 bases between them. Study-level points and caveats: Sampling included only blood; tissue repertoires likely differ. Relative to their counterparts shared across all four donors, non-shared clonotypes exhibited diminished generation probabilities.

A split of CD4+ cells into CD45RA+ naive and CD45RA-negative memory subsets was performed. The protocol was immunoSEQ multiplex PCR, while the TCRdb copy is restricted to in-frame clones and leaves out a portion. The profile shows over a million clones, about 74% of them singletons. As regards this clone: Its antigen is unknown. At the DNA level, this CDR3 is encoded by other sequences in the same sample as well.

The V gene is TRBV7-2, the J gene TRBJ2-3; no clear D. The TCR sequence derives from a man aged 18 to 29 in good health. The sequenced sample consisted of memory CD4+ T cells sorted from blood. The sample's subset: CD45RA-negative fraction. The chain's CDR3 is CASSLLTDTQYF. The DNA of the CDR3 is TGTGCCAGCAGCTTGTTGACAGATACGCAGTATTTT.